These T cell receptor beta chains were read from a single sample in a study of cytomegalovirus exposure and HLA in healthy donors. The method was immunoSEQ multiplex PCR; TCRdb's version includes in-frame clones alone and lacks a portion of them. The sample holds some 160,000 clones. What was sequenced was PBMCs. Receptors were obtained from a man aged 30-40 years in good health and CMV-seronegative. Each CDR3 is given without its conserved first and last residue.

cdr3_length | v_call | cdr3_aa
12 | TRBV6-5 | ASSPTGPGNTIY
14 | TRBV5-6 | ASSPLRMTGYYEQY
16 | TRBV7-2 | ASSLGWVRGSSTDTQY
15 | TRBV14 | ASSLSPGQGSVNEQF
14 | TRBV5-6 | ASSFTRLANTGELF
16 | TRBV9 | ASMAGLALPSSYNEQF
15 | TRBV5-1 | ASNTGTGSGNTGELF
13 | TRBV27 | ASSFGSGRPGEQY
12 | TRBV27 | ASRNSGSTDTQY
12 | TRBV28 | ASSLAGGIYEQY
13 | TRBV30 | AWTLKGRKAGELF
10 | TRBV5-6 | ASSLAWGPLH
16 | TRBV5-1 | ASSLRTSGSGGTDTQY
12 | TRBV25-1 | ASSESPLFNEQY
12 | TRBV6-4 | ASSELLAGREQY
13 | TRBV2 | ASQAQGWAKNIQY
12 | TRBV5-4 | ASSLEQATDTQY
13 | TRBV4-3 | ASSPGTTIDNEQF
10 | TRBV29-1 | SAQGAGEKLF
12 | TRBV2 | ASSERAGRDGYT
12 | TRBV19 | ASGGQGGSYGYT
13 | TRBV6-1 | ASSGQAGGEAEQY
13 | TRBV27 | ASSPTRQVNTEAF
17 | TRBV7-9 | ASSLVVDGRGQGNYEQY
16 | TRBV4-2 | ASSSRTSGGSSYNEQF
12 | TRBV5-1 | ASSEGDADYGYT
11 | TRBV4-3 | ASSQDRGYEQY
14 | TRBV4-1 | ASSRGWGQGEETQY
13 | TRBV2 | ASTWDRGSNYGYT
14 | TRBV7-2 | ASSLLASGNTGELF